This T cell receptor beta chain derives from a study of blood T cell repertoires in COVID-19 (dated by TCRdb to the early 2020s). About the study as a whole: Collaborator samples came from the United States, Italy and Spain and covered acute and convalescent phases of COVID-19. Subjects who had been exposed to COVID-19, were actively infected with it, or had recovered from it provided the deeply sampled blood TCRbeta repertoires that made up the dataset. Nearly every sample came with metadata listing a de-identified subject ID, COVID-19 status, age in years and sex. Where available, HLA class I and class II types were taken from metadata supplied by the sample provider and were not determined by assay-based typing. The samples were drawn from two sources: the first 160 participants of the ongoing ImmuneRACE study, and 950 to 1,500 subjects contributed by 6 global collaborators. The prospective study material was composed of cDNA or gDNA derived from T cells, B-cell-depleted T cells, or PBMCs. A freely available public database, intended as a resource for researchers studying the immune response to SARS-CoV-2, is where the repertoires were released.

TCRbeta CDR3 regions were amplified from genomic DNA using the immunoSEQ Assay, a bias-controlled multiplex PCR. In the source study's methods: The number of nucleated cells in each sample was estimated by amplification of reference gene primers within the assay. To quantify the absolute abundance of each unique TCRbeta CDR3 rearrangement, sequence reads were collapsed and filtered. For each sample, productive Simpson clonality was calculated as the square root of Simpson's diversity index over productive rearrangements. As stored in TCRdb, this immuneACCESS dataset retains in-frame rearrangements with V and J assigned. A fraction of the clones does not appear; measured against another copy, unresolved V genes explain less than half of the discrepancy, and the remainder lacks a known reason. The V and J calls and clone size are taken from that table; D and trimming were inferred from the DNA. This sample comprises 200,000 or so clones, approximately 90% of them detected only once. In total, the top ten clones hold 3.5% of the sample.

Broader findings and caveats from the paper: How much clinical and demographic metadata was included differed by source and by participant, and the metadata was provided uncurated.

About this clone itself: Its target antigen remains unknown. The input lacks base qualities; no much larger clone sits a single base away.

Measured from the cysteine to the phenylalanine, the CDR3 is 15 residues long. The kept DNA is CDR3 alone, 45 bases in frame from the first base. A distance of 13 bases separates the germline ends of V and J, which lose 4 bases and 1 base respectively. The germline V gene yields SNHLY for CDR1 and FYNNEI for CDR2. In the prospective study, participants were about 18 to 95 years old, resided in fewer than 25 geographic areas of the United States, and were enrolled through a virtual design. In the prospective study, cohorts were assigned on the basis of participant-reported clinical history obtained from a screening survey and a study questionnaire. Mobile phlebotomists in the prospective study collected whole blood, serum and a nasopharyngeal or oropharyngeal swab from every participant. Participants in the prospective study had the option to provide additional blood draws and questionnaires over an approximately 2-month period. Prospective study blood samples were shipped either frozen or at room temperature before DNA extraction.

The sequence is built from TRBV2 and TRBJ1-1; TRBD1 could be the D gene, as 5 bases match. The source material was PBMCs or T cells enriched from blood (not recorded which). The source is a woman younger than 35 in a cohort exposed to, infected with or recovered from COVID-19 (not recorded which). CDR3 sequence: CASSGWGTANTEAFF. The bases read TGTGCCAGCAGTGGCTGGGGCACAGCGAACACTGAAGCTTTCTTT. Outside the CDR3, residues come from the reference TRBV2 and TRBJ1-1 proteins, so the full variable domain is: EPEVTQTPSHQVTQMGQEVILRCVPISNHLYFYWYRQILGQKVEFLVSFYNNEISEKSEIFDDQFSVERPDGSNFTLKIRSTKLEDSAMYFCASSGWGTANTEAFFGQGTRLTVV.